Following are 18 T cell receptor beta chains from one sample sequenced in a study of T cells in Graves' hyperthyroidism and ophthalmopathy. Regions amplified from RNA transcripts were the TCR beta CDR3 regions. The HTBI primer set was used in a first-round RT-PCR of the TCR CDR3. TCRdb fed the multiplex PCR reads into MiXCR, producing one record per CDR3 protein. The sample has roughly 500,000 distinct CDR3 sequences; about 20% are singletons. Sequenced: blood. The receptors were gathered from a woman aged 70-85 years with Graves' ophthalmopathy.

The chain carries TRBV9 and TRBJ2-2, with D possibly matching TRBD1 (6 bases). V was clipped by 1 base and J by 6 bases, with 10 bases between them. Germline V gene data show CDR1 as SGDLS and CDR2 as YYNGEE. CDR3 length: 14 residues. The CDR3 bases are TGTGCCAGCAGCGTATCAGGGGTGGCCGGGGAGCTGTTTTTT. It yields the protein CASSVSGVAGELFF. The variable domain in full, completed from reference TRBV9 and TRBJ2-2, reads DSGVTQTPKHLITATGQRVTLRCSPRSGDLSVYWYQQSLDQGLQFLIQYYNGEERAKGNILERFSAQQFPDLHSELNLSSLELGDSALYFCASSVSGVAGELFFGEGSRLTVL.

This clonotype was detected only a few times. The chain combines TRBV19 with TRBJ2-3; D is ambiguous. Germline values: CDR1 LNHDA, CDR2 SQIVND (reference sequence). The CDR3 loop spans 16 amino acids. V was trimmed by 4 bases and J by 0 bases, leaving 14 bases between them. The CDR3 loop reads CASSNRPNPSTDTQYF. CDR3 nucleotide sequence: TGTGCCAGTAGTAATCGGCCCAACCCTAGCACAGATACGCAGTATTTT.

J is TRBJ2-3 and V is TRBV20-1, with 11 nucleotides matching TRBD2. J lost 1 base, V lost 6 bases, and 6 bases had no gene match. The CDR3 totals 15 residues. Germline values: CDR1 DFQATT, CDR2 SNEGSKA (reference sequence). The CDR3 region is CSASPGLAGTDTQYF. In DNA form, the CDR3 reads TGCAGTGCGAGCCCGGGACTAGCGGGCACAGATACGCAGTATTTT.

This clonotype was detected a few times. The chain links TRBV28 to TRBJ2-7; 8 positions agree with TRBD1. After removal of 5 bases from V and 2 bases from J, the junction contained 8 bases not matched to a gene. The CDR3 has 15 residues. CDR1 and CDR2 (germline): MDHEN, SYDVKM. CDR3 sequence: CASSPWGTGAYEQYF. The CDR3 nucleotides read TGTGCCAGCAGTCCATGGGGGACAGGAGCCTACGAGCAGTACTTC.

This clonotype came up a few times. The rearrangement links TRBV7-2 to TRBJ2-6, with D possibly being TRBD1 (6 bases). The CDR3 covers 17 residues. Germline CDR1 is SGHTA and CDR2 is FQGNSA. Between the trimmed V and J ends, which lost 2 bases and 2 bases, there was a span of 13 bases. The CDR3 sequence: CASSLKGGSPGANVLTF. DNA of the CDR3: TGTGCCAGCAGCTTAAAAGGGGGTTCGCCTGGGGCCAACGTCCTGACTTTC.

This clonotype was detected ten times or more. The rearrangement uses TRBV27 and TRBJ2-5; D unclear. The V gene's germline CDR1 is MNHEY and CDR2 SMNVEV (reference sequence). This CDR3 is built from 14 residues. V was trimmed by 8 bases and J by 5 bases, leaving 18 bases between them. The CDR3: CASSGATQAETQYF. CDR3 DNA sequence: TGTGCCAGCTCCGGCGCCACGCAGGCGGAGACCCAGTACTTC.

The chain has TRBV5-1 and TRBJ1-2, with 8 bases matching TRBD1. This CDR3 is built from 14 residues. Germline CDR1 SGHRS, CDR2 YFSETQ. Trimming cost V 1 base and J 7 bases; bases outside gene matches: 6. CDR3 amino acids: CASSLIQGAAGYTF. The CDR3 DNA sequence: TGCGCCAGCAGCTTGATTCAGGGGGCAGCTGGCTACACCTTC. Using reference TRBV5-1 and TRBJ1-2 for the parts outside the CDR3, the full variable domain is KAGVTQTPRYLIKTRGQQVTLSCSPISGHRSVSWYQQTPGQGLQFLFEYFSETQRNKGNFPGRFSGRQFSNSRSEMNVSTLELGDSALYLCASSLIQGAAGYTFGSGTRLTVV.

Many counts were recorded for this clonotype. This chain connects TRBV6-1 to TRBJ1-1; 7 bases match TRBD1. Germline loops: CDR1 MNHNS, CDR2 SASEGT. The CDR3 consists of 15 residues. V gave up 5 bases and J gave up 0 bases; unmatched junction bases: 6. The CDR3 DNA reads as TGTGCCAGCAGTTCCGGGACAGCCATGAACACTGAAGCTTTCTTT. Its translation is CASSSGTAMNTEAFF.

This clonotype has at least ten counts. The chain couples TRBV6-5 to TRBJ2-5; D remains ambiguous. Trimming shortened V by 0 bases and J by 5 bases, and 10 bases separated the two germline ends. The germline CDR1 and CDR2 sequences are MNHEY and SVGAGI. CDR3 size: 14 residues. CDR3 residues: CASSYSGIRETQYF. CDR3 nucleotide sequence: TGTGCCAGCAGTTACTCGGGGATCCGGGAGACCCAGTACTTC.

This clonotype was counted a few times. The chain links TRBV20-1 to TRBJ2-7; 8 nucleotides match TRBD1. With V trimmed by 2 bases and J by 0 bases, 6 bases remained unmatched. The CDR3 runs to 15 residues. Germline V lookup: CDR1 DFQATT, CDR2 SNEGSKA (reference sequence). CDR3 in DNA: TGCAGTGCTAGACTCCGGGACAGGATCTCCTACGAGCAGTACTTC. It yields the protein CSARLRDRISYEQYF.

This clonotype has a count of ten or more. The chain carries TRBV30 and TRBJ1-3; a possible D gene is TRBD1 (5 bases). V shed 2 bases and J shed 0 bases, with 11 bases lying between them. The CDR3 has 15 amino acids. Germline values: CDR1 GTSNPN, CDR2 SVGIG (reference sequence). The CDR3 sequence is CAWSLGHSSGNTIYF. The CDR3 nucleotides are TGTGCCTGGAGTCTTGGACATAGCTCTGGAAACACCATATATTTT.

This clonotype has a count of ten or more. The chain joins TRBV7-8 to TRBJ2-1; 11 bases agree with TRBD2. CDR1 is SGHVS, CDR2 FQNEAQ, per germline. The V gene end was trimmed by 5 bases and the J gene end by 6 bases; junction bases not matched to a gene: 9. This CDR3 comprises 16 residues. The CDR3 DNA is TGTGCCAGCAGCACCCGACGGACTAGCGGGTTCAATGAGCAGTTCTTC. Translated: CASSTRRTSGFNEQFF.

This chain links TRBV29-1 with TRBJ2-7; D unclear. This CDR3 contains 13 residues. Germline V lookup: CDR1 SQVTM, CDR2 ANQGSEA. Trimming took off 5 bases at V and 3 bases at J, with 14 bases between the two ends. CDR3: CSVLHSTNYEQYF. CDR3 DNA sequence: TGCAGCGTTTTACACTCGACCAACTACGAGCAGTACTTC.

This clonotype was found a few times. The chain employs TRBV20-1 and TRBJ2-7; D might be TRBD1 or TRBD2, each matching 6 bases. Germline values: CDR1 DFQATT, CDR2 SNEGSKA (reference sequence). The CDR3 consists of 15 residues. V lost 1 base to trimming and J lost 3 bases, with 16 bases between them. CDR3 amino acids: CSARGRGLYNYEQYF. CDR3 coding DNA: TGCAGTGCTAGAGGCAGGGGACTGTACAACTACGAGCAGTACTTC.

The V gene is TRBV7-2, the J gene TRBJ2-7; D remains unclear. Germline assignment: CDR1 SGHTA and CDR2 FQGNSA. Trimming shortened V by 1 base and J by 6 bases, and 10 bases separated the two germline ends. This CDR3 is 13 amino acids long. CDR3 sequence: CASSLDRIGEQYF. CDR3 bases: TGTGCCAGCAGCTTAGATAGGATCGGCGAGCAGTACTTC.

The chain joins TRBV29-1 to TRBJ2-5; D is unclear. From germline, CDR1 is SQVTM and CDR2 ANQGSEA. V shed 6 bases and J shed 1 base, with 3 bases lying between them. The length of the CDR3 is 10 residues. The CDR3 DNA sequence: TGCAGCGTCCTCCAAGAGACCCAGTACTTC. It specifies CSVLQETQYF.

In this sample, this clonotype turned up a few times. V is TRBV10-1 and J is TRBJ2-3; D could derive from TRBD1 or TRBD2 (5 bases each). This CDR3 has 15 amino acids. Per germline, CDR1 WNHNN and CDR2 SYGVQD (reference sequence). V was trimmed by 3 bases and J by 4 bases, leaving 14 bases between them. CDR3 DNA sequence: TGCGCCAGCAGTGACGGGGCGGCGGGCCCAGATACGCAGTATTTT. Protein sequence: CASSDGAAGPDTQYF.

The chain has TRBV20-1 and TRBJ1-1, with 11 bases matching TRBD1. CDR1 and CDR2 (germline): DFQATT, SNEGSKA (reference sequence). V gave up 1 base and J gave up 0 bases; unmatched junction bases: 7. The CDR3 has 17 residues. CDR3 region: CSARGLGTGGLNTEAFF. The CDR3, as DNA: TGCAGTGCTAGAGGTTTGGGGACAGGGGGTTTGAACACTGAAGCTTTCTTT.